This T cell receptor beta chain derives from a study of Ad26.COV2.S vaccination and SARS-CoV-2 variants. The V gene lost 7 bases and the J gene lost 2 bases, with 14 bases spanning the gap. This CDR3 has 14 residues. Germline assignment: CDR1 SNHLY and CDR2 FYNNEI. TCRdb keeps only in-frame clones here, not all; method: immunoSEQ multiplex PCR. The data show about 370,000 clones, approximately 91% seen once. Specified treatment: some 20 received Ad26.COV2.S at low or high dose, single or two shots; about 5 received placebo; per-sample allocation not given. Samples analyzed were those drawn on day 63 after the first vaccine or placebo injection.

The sample in question was peripheral blood, obtained in a trial of Ad26.COV2.S vaccine versus placebo. V usage is TRBV2 and J usage is TRBJ2-5; D assignment may be TRBD1 or TRBD2 (5 bases each). The origin of this receptor is a person between 18 and 65 years old who received the Ad26.COV2.S COVID-19 vaccine or a placebo. The CDR3 DNA sequence: TGTGCCAGCATCTGGGAGACAGAACAAGAGACCCAGTACTTC. It codes for CASIWETEQETQYF.